This T cell receptor (beta chain) was retrieved from a study of T cells in localized non-small cell lung cancer (dated by TCRdb to about 2020). General notes on the study: T cell repertoires of fewer than 250 early-stage NSCLC patients were analyzed, with tumors being compared against uninvolved tumor-adjacent lungs. The cohort comprised 200 to 300 treatment-naïve NSCLC patients with resected, localized lung tumors. NSCLC patients had a mean age of roughly 64 years, and 129 were male and about 110 female. Results and caveats for the whole study, not just this receptor: Of the top 100 tumor clones, a median of approximately 60 were detected in paired uninvolved adjacent lung; some 28 were also among that lung's top 100. Uninvolved tumor-adjacent lung showed the highest T cell clonality, higher than tumor, which suggests more focused antigenic responses in the adjacent lung. Longer overall survival was associated with higher blood T cell density, whereas shorter survival was associated with higher adjacent-lung clonality. Because of the exploratory design, TCR variables were selected using unadjusted p-values without false-discovery rate correction. Because multi-region tumor sequencing was not done, intratumor heterogeneity could not be ruled out.

At diagnosis, peripheral blood, uninvolved tumor-adjacent lung and tumor were collected and stored as a combination of fresh-frozen and FFPE material. For this chain, trimming is 4 bases at the V end and 7 bases at the J end, and the number of junction bases without a gene match is 14. Spanning cysteine to phenylalanine, the CDR3 consists of 16 amino acids. Just CDR3 DNA is preserved here, 48 bases in frame from base 1. Taken from the germline V gene, the CDR1 and CDR2 loops are MDHEN and SYDVKM. The immunoSEQ Assay was used to sequence TCR beta CDR3 regions from DNA. On the study's bioinformatics: To compute T cell density, TCR beta template counts were normalized to usable DNA, which was estimated by amplifying housekeeping genes. The preseqR package was used to estimate richness by extrapolating to 400,000 templates for PBMC samples and to 120,000 templates for tissue samples. Clonality was defined by subtracting Pielou's evenness from one. Tissue-enriched TCRs were identified through differential abundance testing performed on productive amino-acid clonotypes, with a minimum total count of 5 and an alpha of 0.1. Repertoire overlap between compartments was quantified with the Jaccard Index and Morisita Overlap Index. GLIPH grouped TCR beta CDR3s together with public tetramer-defined viral CDR3s, and a viral motif had to include at least three viral sequences and show V-gene enrichment. Entries here come from immuneACCESS through TCRdb and include only in-frame sequences with V and J called. Some clones fail to appear in such tables; in the studies checked, an unresolved V gene covers under half of the shortfall, and the cause of the remainder is unknown. V and J calls and clone size come straight from that table; D and trimming were deduced from the DNA. The sample table records 2,000 to 2,500 clones; 36% of these occur just once. The ten largest clonotypes hold 7% to 9% of the sample.

This clone was found a few times. The clone's antigen remains unknown. Base qualities are not provided; no much larger clone lies one nucleotide away. This TCR derives from a man aged 35-75 years with stage I lung adenocarcinoma. Sequences were derived from lung tumor tissue, sampled before any cancer treatment. Recombination joined TRBV28 with TRBJ2-7, and 9 junction bases match TRBD1. Read as DNA, the sequence is TGTGCCAGCAGTTCCTGGGACAGGGAGAGGGTGTCTGAGCAGTACTTC. This yields the protein CASSSWDRERVSEQYF.